Presented here are 4 T cell receptor beta chains from one specimen sequenced in a study of neurological immune-mediated disorders. Described time point: longitudinal time-point 1 (baseline). TCRdb independently ran MiXCR on the 5' RACE reads; one entry per CDR3 protein. This sample has about 40,000 distinct CDR3 sequences, with about 3.3% found just once. What was sequenced was PBMCs. These TCRs come from an older woman with multiple sclerosis.

This clonotype was detected many times. The chain links TRBV7-9 to TRBJ1-2, with D hard to call. The CDR3 contains 15 residues. In germline, CDR1 is SEHNR, CDR2 FQNEAQ (reference sequence). Trimming cost V 5 bases and J 6 bases, with 19 bases left between them. The CDR3 DNA sequence: TGTGCCAGCAGCACGCCTTGGGGAGAACAAGATGGCTACACCTTC. Its translation is CASSTPWGEQDGYTF.

Judged by abundance, this clonotype is medium-sized. V gene TRBV15 combines with J gene TRBJ2-3; 8 bases line up with TRBD1. This CDR3 spans 13 amino acids. Germline assignment: CDR1 LNHNV and CDR2 YYDKDF (reference sequence). V gave up 6 bases and J gave up 2 bases; unmatched junction bases: 1. The CDR3 is CATRDRATDTQYF. CDR3 bases: TGTGCCACCAGGGACAGGGCCACAGATACGCAGTATTTT.

Remarks on this clonotype: This may arise from a read error, as a much more abundant clone is one base away. V usage is TRBV19 and J usage is TRBJ1-1, with 8 bases identical to TRBD1. Looked up from germline, CDR1 is LNHDA and CDR2 is SQIVND (reference sequence). This CDR3 contains 12 residues. This CDR3 is CDSTRQGNEAFF. The CDR3 nucleotides are TGTGACAGTACCAGACAGGGGAATGAAGCTTTCTTT.

This clonotype was recorded many times. The chain carries TRBV20-1 and TRBJ1-5; 7 bases match TRBD1. The length of the CDR3 is 14 residues. V lost 3 bases, J lost 3 bases, and 5 bases stayed unmatched. Germline CDR1 is DFQATT and CDR2 is SNEGSKA (reference sequence). The CDR3 nucleotides are TGCAGTGCTAGGGCGACAGGGAACAATCAGCCCCAGCATTTT. Residues: CSARATGNNQPQHF.